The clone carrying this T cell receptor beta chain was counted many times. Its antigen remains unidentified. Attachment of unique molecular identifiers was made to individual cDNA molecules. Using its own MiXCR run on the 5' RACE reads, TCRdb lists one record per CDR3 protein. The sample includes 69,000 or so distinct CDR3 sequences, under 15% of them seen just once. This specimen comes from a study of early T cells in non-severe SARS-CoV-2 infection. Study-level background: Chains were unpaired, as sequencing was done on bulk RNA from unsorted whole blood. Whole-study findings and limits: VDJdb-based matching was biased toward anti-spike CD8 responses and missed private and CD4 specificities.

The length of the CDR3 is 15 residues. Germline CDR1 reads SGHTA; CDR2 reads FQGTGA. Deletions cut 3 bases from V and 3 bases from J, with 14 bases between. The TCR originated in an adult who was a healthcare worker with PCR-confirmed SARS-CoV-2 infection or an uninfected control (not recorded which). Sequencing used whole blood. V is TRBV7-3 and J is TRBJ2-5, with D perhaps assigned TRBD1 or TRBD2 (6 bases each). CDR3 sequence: CASSLGASVEETQYF. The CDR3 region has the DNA TGTGCCAGCAGCTTGGGGGCTAGCGTTGAAGAGACCCAGTACTTC.